Here is one TCR beta chain with its context. The data originate from a study of T cell responses to AZD1222 COVID-19 vaccine. The V end lost 8 bases, the J end lost 6 bases, and 5 bases lay between the germline ends. The CDR3 has 10 residues. The germline V gene encodes CDR1 SNHLY and CDR2 FYNNEI. Using immunoSEQ multiplex PCR, the repertoire was profiled, and TCRdb retains in-frame clones only, with some absent. The sample has around 140,000 clones; about 90% are singletons. The source was peripheral blood, collected 28 days after the second AZD1222 dose. This receptor was obtained from an adult who received the AZD1222 COVID-19 vaccine. The J gene is TRBJ2-1, the V gene TRBV2; a possible D gene is TRBD2 (5 bases). The DNA for the CDR3 is TGTGCCAGCCGGGGCAATGAGCAGTTCTTC. It encodes CASRGNEQFF.